This T cell receptor beta chain comes out of a study of T cells after yellow fever vaccination. Study context: Fractions containing few cells were prepared with SMART-Seq v4 Ultra Low Input.

Each CDR3 protein is one row after TCRdb ran MiXCR on the 5' RACE reads. The sample has about 12,000 distinct CDR3 sequences; approximately 5% are singletons. The CDR3 consists of 18 residues. Unmatched junction bases numbered 14, after V lost 6 bases and J lost 5 bases. Study-wide findings and caveats: Booster samples showed a return of most primary-vaccination clones (about 96% CD4, 88% CD8). Some clonotypes were seen in both the CD4 and the CD8 compartments. These made up a small share and likely arose from convergent recombination.

In this sample, this clonotype turned up many times. The sequence was obtained from a young man who received the YFV17D yellow fever vaccine. V is TRBV12-3 or TRBV12-4 and J is TRBJ2-5; 14 bases fit TRBD2. Sequencing was performed on PBMCs, either bulk or a sorted T-cell subset (CD4+, CD8+, memory, or dextramer-sorted; not recorded which), taken on the day of the yellow fever booster vaccination. This CDR3 is CASRDLSGTSGSTETQYF. The CDR3 bases are TGTGCCAGCAGAGATTTGTCCGGGACTAGCGGGAGTACGGAGACCCAGTACTTC.